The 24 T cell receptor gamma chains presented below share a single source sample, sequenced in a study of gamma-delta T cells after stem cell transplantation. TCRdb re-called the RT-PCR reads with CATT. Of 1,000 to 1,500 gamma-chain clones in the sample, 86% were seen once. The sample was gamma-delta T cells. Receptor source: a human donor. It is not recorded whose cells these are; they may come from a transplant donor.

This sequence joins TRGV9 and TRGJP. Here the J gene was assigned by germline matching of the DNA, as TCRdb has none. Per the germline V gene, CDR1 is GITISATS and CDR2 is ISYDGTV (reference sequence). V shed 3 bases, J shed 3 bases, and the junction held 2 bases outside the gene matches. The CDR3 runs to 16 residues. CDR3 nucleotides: TGTGCCTTGTGGGAGCCGCAAGAGTTGGGCAAAAAAATCAAGGTATTT. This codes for CALWEPQELGKKIKVF.

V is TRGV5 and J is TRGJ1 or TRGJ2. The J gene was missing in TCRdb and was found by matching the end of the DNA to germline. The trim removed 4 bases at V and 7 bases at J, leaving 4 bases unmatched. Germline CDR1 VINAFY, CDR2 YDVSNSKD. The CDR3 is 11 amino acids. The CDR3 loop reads CATWEEYKKLF. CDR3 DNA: TGTGCCACCTGGGAGGAATATAAGAAACTCTTT.

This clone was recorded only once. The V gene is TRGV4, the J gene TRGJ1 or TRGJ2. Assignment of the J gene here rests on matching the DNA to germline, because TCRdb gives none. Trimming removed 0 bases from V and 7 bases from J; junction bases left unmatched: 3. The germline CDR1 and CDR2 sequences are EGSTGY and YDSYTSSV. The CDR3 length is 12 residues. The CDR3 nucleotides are TGTGCCACCTGGGATGGGCGGTATAAGAAACTCTTT. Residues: CATWDGRYKKLF.

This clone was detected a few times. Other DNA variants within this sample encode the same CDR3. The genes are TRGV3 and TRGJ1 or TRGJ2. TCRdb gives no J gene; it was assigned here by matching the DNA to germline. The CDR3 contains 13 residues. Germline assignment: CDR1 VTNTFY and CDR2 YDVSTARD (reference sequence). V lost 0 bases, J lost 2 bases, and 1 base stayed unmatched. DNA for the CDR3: TGTGCCACCTGGGACAGGCATTATTATAAGAAACTCTTT. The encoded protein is CATWDRHYYKKLF.

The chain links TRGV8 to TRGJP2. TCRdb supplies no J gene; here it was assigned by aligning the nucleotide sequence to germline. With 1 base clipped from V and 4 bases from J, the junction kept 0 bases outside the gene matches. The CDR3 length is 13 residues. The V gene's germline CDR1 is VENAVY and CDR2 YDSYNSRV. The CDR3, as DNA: TGTGCCACCTGGGATAGTAGTGATTGGATCAAGACGTTT. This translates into CATWDSSDWIKTF.

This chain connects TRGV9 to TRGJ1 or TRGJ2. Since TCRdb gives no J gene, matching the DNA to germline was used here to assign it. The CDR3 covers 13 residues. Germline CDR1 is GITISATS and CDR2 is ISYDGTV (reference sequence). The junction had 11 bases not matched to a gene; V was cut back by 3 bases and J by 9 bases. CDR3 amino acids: CALWEPPWGKKLF. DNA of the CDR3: TGTGCCTTGTGGGAGCCACCCTGGGGTAAGAAACTCTTT.

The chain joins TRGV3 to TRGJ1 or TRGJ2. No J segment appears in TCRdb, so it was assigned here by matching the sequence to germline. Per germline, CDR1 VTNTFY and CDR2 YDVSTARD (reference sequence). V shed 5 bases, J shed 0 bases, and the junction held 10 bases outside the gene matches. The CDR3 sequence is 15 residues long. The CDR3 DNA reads TGTGCCACCTGGGTCCACCGCGAGAATTATTATAAGAAACTCTTT. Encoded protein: CATWVHRENYYKKLF.

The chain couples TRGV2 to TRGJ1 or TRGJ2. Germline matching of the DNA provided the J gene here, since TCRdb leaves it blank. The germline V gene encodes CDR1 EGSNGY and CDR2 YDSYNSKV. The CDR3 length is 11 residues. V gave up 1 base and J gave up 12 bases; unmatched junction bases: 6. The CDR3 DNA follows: TGTGCCACCTGGGACGGCTACTCGAAACTCTTT. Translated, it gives CATWDGYSKLF.

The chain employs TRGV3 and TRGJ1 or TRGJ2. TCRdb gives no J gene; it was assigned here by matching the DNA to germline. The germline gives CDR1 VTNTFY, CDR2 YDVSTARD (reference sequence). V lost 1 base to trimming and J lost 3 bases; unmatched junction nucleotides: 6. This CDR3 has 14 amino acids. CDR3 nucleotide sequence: TGTGCCACCTGGGACAGCGGTTTTTATTATAAGAAACTCTTT. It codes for CATWDSGFYYKKLF.

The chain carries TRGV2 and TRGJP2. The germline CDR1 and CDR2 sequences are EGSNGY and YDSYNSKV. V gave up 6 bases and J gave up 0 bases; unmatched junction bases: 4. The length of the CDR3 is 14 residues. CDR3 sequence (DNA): TGTGCCACCTGGCCCGATAGTAGTGATTGGATCAAGACGTTT. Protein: CATWPDSSDWIKTF.

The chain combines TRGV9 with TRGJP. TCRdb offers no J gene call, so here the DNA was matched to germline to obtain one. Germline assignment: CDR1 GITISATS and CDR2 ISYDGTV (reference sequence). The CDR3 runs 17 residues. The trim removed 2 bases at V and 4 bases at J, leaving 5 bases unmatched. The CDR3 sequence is CALWEETQELGKKIKVF. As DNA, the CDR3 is TGTGCCTTGTGGGAGGAAACACAAGAGTTGGGCAAAAAAATCAAGGTATTT.

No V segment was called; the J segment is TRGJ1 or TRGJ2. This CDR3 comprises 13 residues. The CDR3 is CATWDSPYYKKLF. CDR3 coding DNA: TGTGCCACCTGGGACAGTCCTTATTATAAGAAACTCTTT.

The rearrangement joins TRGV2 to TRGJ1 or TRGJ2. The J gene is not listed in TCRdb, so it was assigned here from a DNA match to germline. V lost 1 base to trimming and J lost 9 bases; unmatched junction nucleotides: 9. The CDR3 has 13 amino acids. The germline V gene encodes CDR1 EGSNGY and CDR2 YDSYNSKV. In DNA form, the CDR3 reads TGTGCCACCTGGGACGGACCACGAGGTAAGAAACTCTTT. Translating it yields CATWDGPRGKKLF.

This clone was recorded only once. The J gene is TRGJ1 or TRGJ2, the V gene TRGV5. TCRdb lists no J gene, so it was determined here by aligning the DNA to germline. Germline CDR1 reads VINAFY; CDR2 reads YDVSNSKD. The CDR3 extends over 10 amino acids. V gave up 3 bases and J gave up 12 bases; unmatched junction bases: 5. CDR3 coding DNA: TGTGCCACCTGGGACGGTAGGAAACTCTTT. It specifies CATWDGRKLF.

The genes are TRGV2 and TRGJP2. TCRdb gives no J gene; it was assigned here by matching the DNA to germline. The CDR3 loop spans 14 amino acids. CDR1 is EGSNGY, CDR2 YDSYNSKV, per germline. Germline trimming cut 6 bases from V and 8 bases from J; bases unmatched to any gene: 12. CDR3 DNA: TGTGCCACCTGGCCCATCCTGGGAGATTGGATCAAGACGTTT. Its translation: CATWPILGDWIKTF.

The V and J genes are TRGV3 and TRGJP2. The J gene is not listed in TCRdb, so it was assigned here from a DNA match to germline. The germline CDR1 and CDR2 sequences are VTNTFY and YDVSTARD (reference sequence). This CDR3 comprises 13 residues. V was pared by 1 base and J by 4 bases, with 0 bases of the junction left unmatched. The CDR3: CATWDSSDWIKTF. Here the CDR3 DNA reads TGTGCCACCTGGGACAGTAGTGATTGGATCAAGACGTTT.

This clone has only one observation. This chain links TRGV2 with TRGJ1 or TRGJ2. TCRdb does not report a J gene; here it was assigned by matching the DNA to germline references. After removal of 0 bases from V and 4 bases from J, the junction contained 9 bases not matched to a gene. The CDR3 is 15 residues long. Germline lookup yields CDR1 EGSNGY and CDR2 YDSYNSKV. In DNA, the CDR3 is TGTGCCACCTGGGACGGGCAGTATTACTATTATAAGAAACTCTTT. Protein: CATWDGQYYYYKKLF.

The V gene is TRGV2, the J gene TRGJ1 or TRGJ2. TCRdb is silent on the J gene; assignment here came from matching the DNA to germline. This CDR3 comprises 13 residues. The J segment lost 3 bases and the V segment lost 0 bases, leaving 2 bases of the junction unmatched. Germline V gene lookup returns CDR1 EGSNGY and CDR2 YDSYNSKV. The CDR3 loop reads CATWDGPYYKKLF. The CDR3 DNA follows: TGTGCCACCTGGGACGGGCCTTATTATAAGAAACTCTTT.

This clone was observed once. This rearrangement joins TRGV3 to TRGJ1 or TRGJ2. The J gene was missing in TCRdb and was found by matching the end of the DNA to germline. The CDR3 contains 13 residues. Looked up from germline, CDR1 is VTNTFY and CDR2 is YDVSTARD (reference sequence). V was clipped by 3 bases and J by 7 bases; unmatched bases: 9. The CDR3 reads CATWDPTGYKKLF. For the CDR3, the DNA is TGTGCCACCTGGGACCCCACGGGGTATAAGAAACTCTTT.

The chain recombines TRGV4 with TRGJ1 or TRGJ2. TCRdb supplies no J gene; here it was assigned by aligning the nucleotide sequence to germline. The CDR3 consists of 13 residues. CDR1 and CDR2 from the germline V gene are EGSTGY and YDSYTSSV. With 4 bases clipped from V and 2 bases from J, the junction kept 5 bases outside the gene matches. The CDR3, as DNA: TGTGCCACCTGGGACCTTTATTATTATAAGAAACTCTTT. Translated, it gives CATWDLYYYKKLF.

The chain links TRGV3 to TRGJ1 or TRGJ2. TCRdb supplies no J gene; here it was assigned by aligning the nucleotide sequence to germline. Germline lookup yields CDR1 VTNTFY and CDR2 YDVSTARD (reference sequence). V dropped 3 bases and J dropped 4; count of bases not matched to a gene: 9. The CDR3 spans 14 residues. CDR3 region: CATWDPEQYYKKLF. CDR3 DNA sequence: TGTGCCACCTGGGACCCAGAACAATATTATAAGAAACTCTTT.

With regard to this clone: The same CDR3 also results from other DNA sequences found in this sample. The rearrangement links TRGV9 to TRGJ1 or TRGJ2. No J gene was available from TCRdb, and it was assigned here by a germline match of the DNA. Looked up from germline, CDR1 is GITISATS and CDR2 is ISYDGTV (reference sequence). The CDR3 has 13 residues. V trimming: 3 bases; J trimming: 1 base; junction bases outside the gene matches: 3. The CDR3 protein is CALWEPNYYKKLF. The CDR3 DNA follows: TGTGCCTTGTGGGAGCCCAATTATTATAAGAAACTCTTT.

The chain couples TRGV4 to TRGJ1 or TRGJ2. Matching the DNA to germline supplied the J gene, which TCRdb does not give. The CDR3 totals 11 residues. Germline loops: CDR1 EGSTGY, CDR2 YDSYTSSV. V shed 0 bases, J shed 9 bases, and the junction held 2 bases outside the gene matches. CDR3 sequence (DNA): TGTGCCACCTGGGATGGGGGTAAGAAACTCTTT. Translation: CATWDGGKKLF.

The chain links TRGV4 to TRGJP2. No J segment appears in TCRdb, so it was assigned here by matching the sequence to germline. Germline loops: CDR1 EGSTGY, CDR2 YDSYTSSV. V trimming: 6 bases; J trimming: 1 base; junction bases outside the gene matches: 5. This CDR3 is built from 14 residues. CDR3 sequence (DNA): TGTGCCACCTGGCCTAGTAGTAGTGATTGGATCAAGACGTTT. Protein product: CATWPSSSDWIKTF.